The 27 T cell receptor beta chains reported below all come from one sample, sequenced in a study of T cells in Graves' hyperthyroidism and ophthalmopathy. Amplified regions were TCR beta CDR3 sequences from RNA transcripts. In the first-round RT-PCR of the TCR CDR3, the HTBI primer set was used. TCRdb used MiXCR to reprocess the multiplex PCR reads, holding one entry per CDR3 protein. The sample comprises under 700,000 distinct CDR3 sequences, around 15% of which are singletons, and under 20% rests with the top ten. The sequencing input was blood. These receptors were obtained from a woman aged 18-29 years with Graves' hyperthyroidism.

The chain is built from TRBV4-1 and TRBJ1-3; D may be TRBD1 (6 bases). Germline CDR1 and CDR2: MGHRA and YSYEKL. The CDR3 loop spans 15 amino acids. V was cut by 1 base and J by 4 bases, with 11 bases left in between. The DNA for the CDR3 is TGCGCCAGCAGCCAAGCGGGGGCGGCCGGAAACACCATATATTTT. Protein: CASSQAGAAGNTIYF.

The chain carries TRBV25-1 and TRBJ1-1; weak D call: TRBD1 (6 bases). Trimming pared 6 bases from V and 4 bases from J, leaving 18 bases between. The CDR3 length is 15 residues. Looked up from germline, CDR1 is MGHDK and CDR2 is SYGVNS. CDR3 region: CASSREGGAGTEAFF. In nucleotides, the CDR3 is TGTGCCAGCAGCCGTGAGGGGGGCGCGGGCACTGAAGCTTTCTTT.

J is TRBJ1-2 and V is TRBV15; tentative D call: TRBD1 (6 bases). The germline V and J ends were trimmed by 1 base and 8 bases, with 17 bases remaining between them. The CDR3 extends over 15 amino acids. Germline lookup yields CDR1 LNHNV and CDR2 YYDKDF (reference sequence). The CDR3 here is CATSRGRDTSSGYTF. CDR3 in DNA: TGTGCCACCAGCAGAGGGAGGGACACCTCGTCGGGCTACACCTTC.

The V and J genes are TRBV28 and TRBJ2-2; 9 bases agree with TRBD1. J gave up 7 bases and V 5 bases, and 8 bases lay outside the gene matches. The CDR3 has 15 amino acids. Germline V gene lookup returns CDR1 MDHEN and CDR2 SYDVKM. CDR3 loop: CASSPPDRGSGELFF. As DNA, the CDR3 is TGTGCCAGCAGTCCACCGGACAGGGGTAGCGGGGAGCTGTTTTTT.

This clonotype was picked up many times. The chain is built from TRBV28 and TRBJ2-7; perhaps TRBD2 as D (5 bases). CDR1 is MDHEN, CDR2 SYDVKM, per germline. The CDR3 runs to 15 residues. Trimming took 5 bases from V and 2 from J, leaving 16 bases between them. CDR3 bases: TGTGCCAGCAGTGGACTGGTACGGGAACCCTACGAGCAGTACTTC. Translation: CASSGLVREPYEQYF.

The chain couples TRBV7-2 to TRBJ1-3; a weak D match, TRBD1 (5 bases). The CDR3 runs 16 residues. The V and J ends lost 4 bases and 0 bases respectively, with 13 bases between them. Germline V gene data show CDR1 as SGHTA and CDR2 as FQGNSA. Here the CDR3 reads CASSSRGSFSGNTIYF. CDR3 in DNA: TGTGCCAGCAGCTCGAGGGGAAGCTTCTCTGGAAACACCATATATTTT.

Points on this clonotype: This may be a read error: a much more frequent sequence differs by one nucleotide. This rearrangement joins TRBV15 to TRBJ2-1; a possible D gene is TRBD1 (6 bases). V lost 4 bases to trimming and J lost 2 bases, with 18 bases between them. Germline V CDR1 and CDR2: LNHNV, YYDKDF (reference sequence). The CDR3 spans 17 residues. The CDR3 bases are TGTGCCACCAGCACCTCCCGGACAGAGGGCCCCTACAATGAGCAGTTCTTC. Protein: CATSTSRTEGPYNEQFF.

This clonotype was seen repeatedly, ten times or more. The chain recombines TRBV27 with TRBJ2-7; 12 bases align to TRBD1. Per the germline V gene, CDR1 is MNHEY and CDR2 is SMNVEV (reference sequence). The CDR3 runs 16 residues. The V and J ends lost 1 base and 4 bases, in that order; junction bases with no gene match: 5. The CDR3 region has the DNA TGTGCCAGCAGTTTATTGGGGACAGGGGGCGTTTACGAGCAGTACTTC. Its protein product is CASSLLGTGGVYEQYF.

The table lists this clonotype with many counts. This chain uses TRBV11-2 with TRBJ2-4; 10 bases match TRBD1. V shed 5 bases and J 1 base; nucleotides not matched to a gene: 14. The CDR3 contains 19 residues. Germline assignment: CDR1 SGHAT and CDR2 FQNNGV. CDR3 coding DNA: TGTGCCAGCAGCCTCCTCAGGACAGGGGGTTTGGGTGCCAAAAACATTCAGTACTTC. This gives the protein CASSLLRTGGLGAKNIQYF.

This clonotype was seen ten or more times. The chain has TRBV2 and TRBJ2-5; no firm D call. CDR1 and CDR2 (germline): SNHLY, FYNNEI. The CDR3 extends over 12 amino acids. V was clipped by 5 bases and J by 4 bases, with 8 bases between them. The CDR3 here is CASSQRLETQYF. CDR3 sequence (DNA): TGTGCCAGCAGTCAAAGACTAGAGACCCAGTACTTC.

This clonotype was found many times. The chain uses TRBV12-3 or TRBV12-4 and TRBJ1-6; no definite D call. V lost 8 bases and J 8 bases, leaving 19 bases between the germline ends. This CDR3 has 15 amino acids. DNA for the CDR3: TGTGCCAGCGGTCCCTCGGCGGGGTTGGATTCACCCCTCCACTTT. Protein sequence: CASGPSAGLDSPLHF.

Points on this clonotype: Given a much more abundant clone one base away, this may be a read error. The chain is built from TRBV4-3 and TRBJ2-1; perhaps TRBD2 as D (6 bases). Germline-derived CDR1 and CDR2 are LGHNA and YSLEER. This CDR3 comprises 15 residues. The CDR3 nucleotides are TGCGCCAGCAGCCAGTCGGGGGAGTCCTCCAATGAGCAGTTCTTC. Amino acids: CASSQSGESSNEQFF.

This clonotype has a count of ten or more. The chain recombines TRBV15 with TRBJ1-1, with D unclear. V was trimmed by 1 base and J by 2 bases, leaving 8 bases between them. The germline V gene has CDR1 LNHNV and CDR2 YYDKDF (reference sequence). This CDR3 is 14 amino acids long. This CDR3 is CATSRVGGNTEAFF. The CDR3 DNA is TGTGCCACCAGCAGAGTAGGAGGTAACACTGAAGCTTTCTTT. The complete variable domain, with remaining parts taken from reference TRBV15 and TRBJ1-1, reads DAMVIQNPRYQVTQFGKPVTLSCSQTLNHNVMYWYQQKSSQAPKLLFHYYDKDFNNEADTPDNFQSRRPNTSFCFLDIRSPGLGDTAMYLCATSRVGGNTEAFFGQGTRLTVV.

CDR3 sequence: CASSLGVQGAKNIQYF. The CDR3 DNA sequence: TGTGCCAGCAGCTTGGGCGTACAGGGGGCCAAAAACATTCAGTACTTC. This rearrangement joins TRBV5-8 to TRBJ2-4; 7 positions match TRBD1. Germline V lookup: CDR1 SGHTS, CDR2 YDEGEE. The CDR3 totals 16 residues. With 0 bases clipped from V and 1 base from J, the junction kept 4 bases outside the gene matches.

This clonotype appeared many times. V and J are TRBV6-1 and TRBJ1-2; unclear D gene. Germline assignment: CDR1 MNHNS and CDR2 SASEGT. Trimming removed 6 bases at V and 5 bases at J, with 16 bases between. The CDR3 runs to 14 residues. The CDR3 bases are TGTGCCAGCAGGAAGGAGGTCCTCGGATATGGCTACACCTTC. Translation gives CASRKEVLGYGYTF.

This clonotype was recorded at least ten times. This sequence joins TRBV14 and TRBJ2-1; D call uncertain. The V and J ends lost 3 bases and 8 bases respectively, with 8 bases between them. The CDR3 has 12 residues. The V gene's germline CDR1 is SGHDN and CDR2 FVKESK. This CDR3 is CASSQWQHEQFF. In DNA form, the CDR3 reads TGTGCCAGCAGCCAGTGGCAGCATGAGCAGTTCTTC.

J is TRBJ1-5 and V is TRBV10-3; 8 bases map to TRBD1. Germline CDR1 reads ENHRY; CDR2 reads SYGVKD. V lost 8 bases, J lost 1 base, and 4 bases stayed unmatched. This CDR3 is built from 14 residues. The DNA for the CDR3 is TGTGCCATCGGGGGACAGGTGAGCAATCAGCCCCAGCATTTT. Translating gives CAIGGQVSNQPQHF.

This chain joins TRBV2 and TRBJ1-4, with 7 bases matching TRBD1. V gave up 8 bases and J gave up 3 bases; unmatched junction bases: 6. The V gene's germline CDR1 is SNHLY and CDR2 FYNNEI. CDR3 size: 14 residues. CDR3 nucleotides: TGTGCCAGCGGGAACAGGGGTCCTAATGAAAAACTGTTTTTT. It encodes CASGNRGPNEKLFF.

This clonotype was observed a handful of times. The junction does not match germline at one end; this may be a read error. The CDR3 DNA reads as TGTGCCACCAGTGAGGATCGGGGGGCGCCGAGGAATGGGCAGTTCTTC. As protein: CATSEDRGAPRNGQFF. The chain employs TRBV24-1 and TRBJ2-1; a weak D match, TRBD2 (7 bases). The CDR3 sequence is 16 residues long. Germline lookup yields CDR1 KGHDR and CDR2 SFDVKD.

This clonotype was recorded at least ten times. A read error may produce the germline difference seen at one junction end. V usage is TRBV24-1 and J usage is TRBJ2-7, with 9 positions matching TRBD1. Germline V gene sequence: CDR1 KGHDR, CDR2 SFDVKD. The CDR3 runs 15 residues. In nucleotides, the CDR3 is TGTGCCACCTCCCCCGGGGACAGGGTCTCCAACGAGCAGTACTTC. It codes for CATSPGDRVSNEQYF.

The chain links TRBV2 to TRBJ1-2; D unresolved. Trimming took 2 bases from V and 4 from J, leaving 8 bases between them. From germline, CDR1 is SNHLY and CDR2 FYNNEI. The CDR3 loop spans 13 amino acids. CDR3 region: CASSEWEGYGYTF. For the CDR3, the DNA is TGTGCCAGCAGTGAATGGGAGGGCTATGGCTACACCTTC.

This rearrangement joins TRBV29-1 to TRBJ2-2; D might be TRBD1 (5 bases). V lost 4 bases, J lost 6 bases, and 6 bases lay in between. The germline gives CDR1 SQVTM, CDR2 ANQGSEA. The CDR3 totals 11 residues. CDR3 loop: CSVGQPGELFF. The CDR3 nucleotides read TGCAGCGTTGGACAGCCCGGGGAGCTGTTTTTT.

This clonotype was picked up many times. The chain links TRBV2 to TRBJ1-5; TRBD1 matches 7 bases. Germline loops: CDR1 SNHLY, CDR2 FYNNEI. J was trimmed by 4 bases and V by 5 bases; bases with no gene match: 5. The CDR3 has 14 residues. CDR3 region: CASSYGQANQPQHF. The CDR3 bases are TGTGCCAGCAGTTACGGACAGGCAAATCAGCCCCAGCATTTT.

J is TRBJ1-2 and V is TRBV19; TRBD1 might be the D (6 bases). Germline assignment: CDR1 LNHDA and CDR2 SQIVND (reference sequence). V lost 3 bases, J lost 0 bases, and 11 bases lay in between. CDR3 size: 15 residues. CDR3 sequence (DNA): TGTGCCAGTAGTATGATGGGGGCAGCTAACTATGGCTACACCTTC. This codes for CASSMMGAANYGYTF.

About this clonotype itself: One end of the junction is discordant with germline, which a read error may explain. The chain links TRBV6-1 to TRBJ2-5, with D perhaps matching TRBD2 (6 bases). The CDR3 has 16 residues. CDR1 and CDR2 (germline): MNHNS, SASEGT. The CDR3 sequence is CAISEALSGGQETQYF. The CDR3 bases are TGTGCCATCAGTGAAGCGCTTTCCGGGGGTCAAGAGACCCAGTACTTC.

CDR3 residues: CASSLAKLSTGELFF. Written as DNA, the CDR3 is TGCGCCAGCAGCTTGGCAAAACTTAGCACCGGGGAGCTGTTTTTT. The chain links TRBV5-1 to TRBJ2-2; D unresolved. V lost 0 bases, J lost 4 bases, and 10 bases lay in between. This CDR3 comprises 15 residues. Germline-derived CDR1 and CDR2 are SGHRS and YFSETQ.

The chain couples TRBV11-2 to TRBJ2-4; 9 bases fit TRBD1. CDR1 is SGHAT and CDR2 is FQNNGV in the germline V gene. The CDR3 consists of 16 residues. Trimming took 2 bases from V and 2 from J; bases not matched to a gene: 4. The CDR3 DNA sequence: TGTGCCAGCAGCTTATCTGGACAGGGGACCAAAAACATTCAGTACTTC. It codes for CASSLSGQGTKNIQYF.